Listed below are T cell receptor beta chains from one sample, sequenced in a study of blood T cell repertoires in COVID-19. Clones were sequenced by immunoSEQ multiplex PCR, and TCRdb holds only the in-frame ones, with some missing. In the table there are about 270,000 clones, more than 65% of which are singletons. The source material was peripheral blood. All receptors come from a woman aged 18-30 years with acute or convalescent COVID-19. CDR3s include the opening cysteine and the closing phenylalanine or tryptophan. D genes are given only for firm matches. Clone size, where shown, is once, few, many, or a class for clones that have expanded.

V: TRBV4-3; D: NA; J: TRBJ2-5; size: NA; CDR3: CASSQDRRGQETQYF; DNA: TGCGCCAGCAGCCAAGATAGGCGGGGACAAGAGACCCAGTACTTC
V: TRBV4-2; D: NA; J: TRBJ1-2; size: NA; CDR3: CASSQAIAGPATYGYTF; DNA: TGTGCCAGCAGCCAGGCTATAGCAGGGCCCGCTACCTATGGCTACACCTTC
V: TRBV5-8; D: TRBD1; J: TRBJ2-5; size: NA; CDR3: CASSFGTGGGKTQYF; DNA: TGTGCCAGCAGCTTCGGGACAGGGGGAGGGAAGACCCAGTACTTC
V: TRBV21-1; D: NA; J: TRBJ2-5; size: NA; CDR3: CASSNEGLSGKEAETQYF; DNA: TGTGCCAGCAGCAATGAGGGGCTAAGCGGGAAGGAGGCAGAGACCCAGTACTTC
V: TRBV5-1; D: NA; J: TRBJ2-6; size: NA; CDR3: CASSFPTEPDDYSGANVLTF; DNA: TGCGCCAGCAGCTTCCCTACGGAACCAGACGACTACTCTGGGGCCAACGTCCTGACTTTC
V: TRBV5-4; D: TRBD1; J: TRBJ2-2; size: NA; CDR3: CASSHRQGPAGELFF; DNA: TGTGCCAGCAGCCACAGACAGGGCCCCGCCGGGGAGCTGTTTTTT
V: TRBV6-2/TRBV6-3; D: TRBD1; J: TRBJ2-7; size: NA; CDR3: CASSPPPTGGLFYEQYF; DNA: TGTGCCAGCAGCCCACCACCGACAGGGGGCCTATTCTACGAGCAGTACTTC
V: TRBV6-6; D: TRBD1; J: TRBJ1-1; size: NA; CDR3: CASSPLGQAGPNTEAFF; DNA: TGTGCCAGCAGTCCTCTGGGACAGGCAGGTCCGAACACTGAAGCTTTCTTT
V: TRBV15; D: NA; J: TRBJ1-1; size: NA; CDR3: CATSRDQRGLAFF; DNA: TGTGCCACCAGCAGAGATCAACGGGGGTTGGCTTTCTTT
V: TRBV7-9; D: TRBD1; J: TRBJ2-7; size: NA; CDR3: CASSPPGQSYEQYF; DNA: TGTGCCAGCAGCCCCCCGGGACAGTCCTACGAGCAGTACTTC
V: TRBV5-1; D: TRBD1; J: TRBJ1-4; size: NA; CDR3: CASSYQGAVDSLGKLFF; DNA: TGCGCCAGCAGCTATCAGGGGGCGGTGGATAGTCTGGGAAAACTGTTTTTT
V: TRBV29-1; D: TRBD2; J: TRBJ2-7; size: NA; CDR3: CSVEILAGGFEVEQYF; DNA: TGCAGCGTTGAGATATTAGCGGGAGGGTTCGAGGTCGAGCAGTACTTC
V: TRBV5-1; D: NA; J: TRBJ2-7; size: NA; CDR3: CASSLGQGGIYEQYF; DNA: TGCGCCAGCAGCTTGGGCCAGGGGGGAATATACGAGCAGTACTTC
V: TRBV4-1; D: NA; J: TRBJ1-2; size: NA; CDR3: CASSQDSSGGHSYGYTF; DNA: TGCGCCAGCAGCCAAGATAGCTCGGGGGGACACAGCTATGGCTACACCTTC
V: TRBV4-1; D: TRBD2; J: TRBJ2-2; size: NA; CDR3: CASSQKSTGGYTGELFF; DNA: TGCGCCAGCAGCCAAAAATCGACGGGAGGGTACACCGGGGAGCTGTTTTTT
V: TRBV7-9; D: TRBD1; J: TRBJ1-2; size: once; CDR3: CASSSADRANYGYTF; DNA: TGTGCCAGCAGCTCCGCGGACAGGGCTAACTATGGCTACACCTTC
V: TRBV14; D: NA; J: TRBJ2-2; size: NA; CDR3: CASSQVRGTGELFF; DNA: TGTGCCAGCAGCCAAGTCCGGGGAACCGGGGAGCTGTTTTTT
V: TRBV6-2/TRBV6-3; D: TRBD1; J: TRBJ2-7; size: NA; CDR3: CASSLSGGSYEQYF; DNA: TGTGCCAGCAGTTTGTCAGGGGGCTCCTACGAGCAGTACTTC
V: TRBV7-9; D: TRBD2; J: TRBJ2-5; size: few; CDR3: CASSLVTAGAETQYF; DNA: TGTGCCAGCAGCTTAGTAACGGCGGGAGCGGAGACCCAGTACTTC
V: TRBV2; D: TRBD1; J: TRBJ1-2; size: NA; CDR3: CASSEARDSRSIIHNYGYTF; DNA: TGTGCCAGCAGTGAAGCGCGGGACAGCCGATCAATAATCCATAACTATGGCTACACCTTC
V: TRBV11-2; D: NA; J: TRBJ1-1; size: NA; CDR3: CASSLYSSNTEAFF; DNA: TGTGCCAGCAGCTTGTACAGTTCAAACACTGAAGCTTTCTTT
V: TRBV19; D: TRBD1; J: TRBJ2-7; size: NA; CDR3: CASSLGQGSEQYF; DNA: TGTGCCAGTAGTTTGGGACAGGGAAGCGAGCAGTACTTC
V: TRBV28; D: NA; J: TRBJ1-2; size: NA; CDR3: CASGSGGLNYGYTF; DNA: TGTGCCAGCGGATCGGGGGGGCTGAACTATGGCTACACCTTC
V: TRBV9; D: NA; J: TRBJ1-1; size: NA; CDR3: CASSAQDEAFF; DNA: TGTGCCAGCAGCGCACAAGATGAAGCTTTCTTT
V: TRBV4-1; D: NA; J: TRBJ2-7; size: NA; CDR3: CASSQDVAPIYEQYF; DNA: TGCGCCAGCAGCCAAGATGTGGCACCGATATACGAGCAGTACTTC
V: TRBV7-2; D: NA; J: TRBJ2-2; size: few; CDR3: CASSLAYPGELFF; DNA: TGTGCCAGCAGCTTGGCATACCCCGGGGAGCTGTTTTTT
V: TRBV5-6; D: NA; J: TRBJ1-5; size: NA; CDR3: CASSLGNSNQPQHF; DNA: TGTGCCAGCAGCTTGGGTAATAGCAATCAGCCCCAGCATTTT
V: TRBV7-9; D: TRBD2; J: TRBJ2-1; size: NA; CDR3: CASSFSGSGGNEQFF; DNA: TGTGCCAGCAGCTTTAGCGGGAGTGGAGGCAATGAGCAGTTCTTC
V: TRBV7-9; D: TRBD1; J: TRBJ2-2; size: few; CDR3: CASSHRTFPGQGANGELFF; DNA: TGTGCCAGCAGCCATCGCACCTTTCCGGGACAGGGGGCAAACGGGGAGCTGTTTTTT
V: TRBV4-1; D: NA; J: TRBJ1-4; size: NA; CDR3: CASSQDQRGLGEKLFF; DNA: TGCGCCAGCAGCCAAGATCAGCGGGGGTTGGGGGAAAAACTGTTTTTT
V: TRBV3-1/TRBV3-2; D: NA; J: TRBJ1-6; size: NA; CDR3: CASSQERVGGSSYNSPLHF; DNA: TGTGCCAGCAGCCAAGAAAGAGTGGGGGGAAGCTCCTATAATTCACCCCTCCACTTT
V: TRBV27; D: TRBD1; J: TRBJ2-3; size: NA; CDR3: CASSFDRGTDTQYF; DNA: TGTGCCAGCAGTTTTGACAGGGGCACAGATACGCAGTATTTT
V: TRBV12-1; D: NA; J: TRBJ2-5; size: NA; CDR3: CASSFSLAGAQETQYF; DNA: TGTGCCAGCAGCTTTTCCCTAGCGGGAGCACAAGAGACCCAGTACTTC
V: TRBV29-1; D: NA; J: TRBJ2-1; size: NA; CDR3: CSVVRENYNEQFF; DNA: TGCAGCGTTGTTCGCGAAAACTACAATGAGCAGTTCTTC
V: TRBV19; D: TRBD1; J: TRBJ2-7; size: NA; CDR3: CASSILGTGSNEQYF; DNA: TGTGCCAGTAGTATCCTCGGGACAGGGTCAAACGAGCAGTACTTC
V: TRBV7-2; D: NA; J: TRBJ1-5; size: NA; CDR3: CASSLVSSGLNQPQHF; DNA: TGTGCCAGCAGCTTAGTAAGCAGCGGGCTCAATCAGCCCCAGCATTTT
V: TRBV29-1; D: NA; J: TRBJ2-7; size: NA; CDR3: CSVVGLGAYEQYF; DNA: TGCAGCGTTGTTGGTTTGGGGGCTTACGAGCAGTACTTC
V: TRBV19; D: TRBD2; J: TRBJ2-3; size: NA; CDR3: CASSLVAGKTDTQYF; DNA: TGTGCCAGTAGTTTGGTAGCGGGAAAGACAGATACGCAGTATTTT
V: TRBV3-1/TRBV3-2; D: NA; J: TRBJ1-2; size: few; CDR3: CASSQEQAGGGYTF; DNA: TGTGCCAGCAGCCAAGAACAGGCGGGGGGTGGCTACACCTTC
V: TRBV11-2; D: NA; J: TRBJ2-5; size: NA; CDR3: CASSFIGGVEETQYF; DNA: TGTGCCAGCAGCTTTATCGGAGGGGTGGAAGAGACCCAGTACTTC
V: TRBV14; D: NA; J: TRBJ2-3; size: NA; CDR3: CASSQESDTDTQYF; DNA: TGTGCCAGCAGCCAAGAGAGCGACACAGATACGCAGTATTTT
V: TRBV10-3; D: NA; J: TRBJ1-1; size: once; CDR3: CAISVTGPGTEAFF; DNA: TGTGCCATCAGTGTAACAGGGCCGGGCACTGAAGCTTTCTTT
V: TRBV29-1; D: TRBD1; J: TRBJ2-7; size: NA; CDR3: CSPYRDRNTYEQYF; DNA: TGCAGCCCGTACCGGGACAGAAACACCTACGAGCAGTACTTC
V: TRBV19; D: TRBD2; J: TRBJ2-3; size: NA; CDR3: CASSIRASGSTDTQYF; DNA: TGTGCCAGTAGTATAAGGGCTAGCGGGTCCACAGATACGCAGTATTTT